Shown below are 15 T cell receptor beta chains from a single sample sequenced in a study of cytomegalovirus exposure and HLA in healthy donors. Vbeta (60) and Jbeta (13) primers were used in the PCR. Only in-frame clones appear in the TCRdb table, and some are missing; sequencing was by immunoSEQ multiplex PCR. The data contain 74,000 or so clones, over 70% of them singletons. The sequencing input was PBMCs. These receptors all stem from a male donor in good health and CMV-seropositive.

CDR3 residues: CASSRTSGNTGELFF. The CDR3 nucleotides read TGTGCCAGCTCACGGACTAGCGGGAACACCGGGGAGCTGTTTTTT. The rearrangement uses TRBV18 and TRBJ2-2; 10 nucleotides line up with TRBD2. Germline CDR1 and CDR2: KGHSH and LQKENI. There are 15 residues in the CDR3. V shed 4 bases, J shed 1 base, and the junction held 0 bases outside the gene matches.

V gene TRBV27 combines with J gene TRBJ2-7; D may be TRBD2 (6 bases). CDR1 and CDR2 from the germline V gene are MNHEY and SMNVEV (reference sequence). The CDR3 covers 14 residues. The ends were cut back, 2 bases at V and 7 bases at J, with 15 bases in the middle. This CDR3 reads CASSLGRGAREQYF. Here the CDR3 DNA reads TGTGCCAGCAGTTTAGGGCGCGGGGCTAGAGAGCAGTACTTC.

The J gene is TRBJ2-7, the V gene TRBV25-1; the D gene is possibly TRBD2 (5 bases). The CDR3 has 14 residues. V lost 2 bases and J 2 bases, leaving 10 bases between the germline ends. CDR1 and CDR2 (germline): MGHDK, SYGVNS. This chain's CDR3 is CASSETSGPYEQYF. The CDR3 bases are TGTGCCAGCAGTGAAACTAGTGGCCCCTACGAGCAGTACTTC.

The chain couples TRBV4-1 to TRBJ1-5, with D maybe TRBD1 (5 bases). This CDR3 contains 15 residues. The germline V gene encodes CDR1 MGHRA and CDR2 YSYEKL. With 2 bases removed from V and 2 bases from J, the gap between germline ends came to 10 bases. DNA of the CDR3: TGCGCCAGCAGCCAATTTGGGGGGGGCAATCAGCCCCAGCATTTT. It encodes CASSQFGGGNQPQHF.

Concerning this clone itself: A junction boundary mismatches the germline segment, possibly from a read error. The CDR3 bases are TGTGCTAGCAGCTTAGCGGGGGGGACCCAGTACTTC. It encodes CASSLAGGTQYF. The chain employs TRBV7-7 and TRBJ2-5; 10 bases match TRBD2. The CDR3 extends over 12 amino acids. Germline V gene lookup returns CDR1 SSHAT and CDR2 FNYEAQ (reference sequence).

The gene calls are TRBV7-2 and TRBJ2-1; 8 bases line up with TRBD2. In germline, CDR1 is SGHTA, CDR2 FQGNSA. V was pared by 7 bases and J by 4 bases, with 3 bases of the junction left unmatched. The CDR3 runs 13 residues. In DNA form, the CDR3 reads TGTGCCAGCAAGACTAGCGCGTACAATGAGCAGTTCTTC. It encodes CASKTSAYNEQFF.

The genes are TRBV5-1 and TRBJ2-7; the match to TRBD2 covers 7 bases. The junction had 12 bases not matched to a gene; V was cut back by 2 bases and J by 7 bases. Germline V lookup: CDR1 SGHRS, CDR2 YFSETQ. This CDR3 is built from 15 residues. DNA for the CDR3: TGCGCCAGCAGCTTATCGGTCGGGAGGTCAGGAGAGCAGTACTTC. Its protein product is CASSLSVGRSGEQYF.

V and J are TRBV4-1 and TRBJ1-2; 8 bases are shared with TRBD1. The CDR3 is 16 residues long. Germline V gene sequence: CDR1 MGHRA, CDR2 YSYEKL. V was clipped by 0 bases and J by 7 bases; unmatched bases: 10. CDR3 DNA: TGCGCCAGCAGCCAAGATCGACCAGGGACAGGATCTGGCTACACCTTC. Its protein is CASSQDRPGTGSGYTF.

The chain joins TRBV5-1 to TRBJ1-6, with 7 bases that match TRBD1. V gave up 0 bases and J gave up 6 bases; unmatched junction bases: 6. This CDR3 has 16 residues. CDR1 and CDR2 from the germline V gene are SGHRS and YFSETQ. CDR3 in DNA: TGCGCCAGCAGCTTGGGGCTGGACAGGTCTAATTCACCCCTCCACTTT. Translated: CASSLGLDRSNSPLHF.

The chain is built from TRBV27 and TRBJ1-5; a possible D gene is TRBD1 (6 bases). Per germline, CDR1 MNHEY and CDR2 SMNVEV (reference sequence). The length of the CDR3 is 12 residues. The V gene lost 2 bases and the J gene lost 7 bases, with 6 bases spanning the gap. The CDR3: CASSLGGQPQHF. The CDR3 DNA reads TGTGCCAGCAGTTTAGGGGGCCAGCCCCAGCATTTT.

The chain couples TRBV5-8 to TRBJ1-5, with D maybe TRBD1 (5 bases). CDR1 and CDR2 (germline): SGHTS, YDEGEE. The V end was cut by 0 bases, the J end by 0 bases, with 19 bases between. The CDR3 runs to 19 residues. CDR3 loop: CASSLGRGWGTYSNQPQHF. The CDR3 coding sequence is TGTGCCAGCAGCTTGGGAAGGGGATGGGGTACCTATAGCAATCAGCCCCAGCATTTT. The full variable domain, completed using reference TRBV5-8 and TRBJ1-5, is EAGVTQSPTHLIKTRGQQATLRCSPISGHTSVYWYQQALGLGLQFLLWYDEGEERNRGNFPPRFSGRQFPNYSSELNVNALELEDSALYLCASSLGRGWGTYSNQPQHFGDGTRLSIL.

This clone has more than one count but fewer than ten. CDR3 sequence reads: CASRPDRDNEKLFF. The DNA of the CDR3 is TGTGCCAGCAGACCGGACAGGGATAATGAAAAACTGTTTTTT. The chain combines TRBV5-4 with TRBJ1-4; TRBD1 matches 8 bases. J gave up 4 bases and V 5 bases, and 4 bases lay outside the gene matches. CDR1 and CDR2 from the germline V gene are SGHNT and YYREEE (reference sequence). CDR3 length: 14 amino acids.

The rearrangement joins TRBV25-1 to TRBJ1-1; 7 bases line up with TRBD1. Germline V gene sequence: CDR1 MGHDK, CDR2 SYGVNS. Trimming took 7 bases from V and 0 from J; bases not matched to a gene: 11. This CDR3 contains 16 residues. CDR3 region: CASTSGQEIMNTEAFF. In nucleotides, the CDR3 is TGTGCCAGCACATCTGGACAGGAAATCATGAACACTGAAGCTTTCTTT.

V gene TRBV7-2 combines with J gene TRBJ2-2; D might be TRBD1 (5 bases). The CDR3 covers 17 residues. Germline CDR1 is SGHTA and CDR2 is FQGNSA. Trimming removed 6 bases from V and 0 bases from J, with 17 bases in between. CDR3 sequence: CASRTPLTDTNTGELFF. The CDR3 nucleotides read TGTGCCAGCAGAACTCCCTTGACAGATACGAACACCGGGGAGCTGTTTTTT.

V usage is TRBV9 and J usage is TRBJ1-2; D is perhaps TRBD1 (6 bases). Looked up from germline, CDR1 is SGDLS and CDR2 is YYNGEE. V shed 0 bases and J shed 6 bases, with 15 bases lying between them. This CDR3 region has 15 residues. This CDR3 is CASSVVHMAGDGYTF. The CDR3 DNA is TGTGCCAGCAGCGTAGTTCATATGGCAGGGGATGGCTACACCTTC. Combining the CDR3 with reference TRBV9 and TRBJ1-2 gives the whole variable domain DSGVTQTPKHLITATGQRVTLRCSPRSGDLSVYWYQQSLDQGLQFLIQYYNGEERAKGNILERFSAQQFPDLHSELNLSSLELGDSALYFCASSVVHMAGDGYTFGSGTRLTVV.